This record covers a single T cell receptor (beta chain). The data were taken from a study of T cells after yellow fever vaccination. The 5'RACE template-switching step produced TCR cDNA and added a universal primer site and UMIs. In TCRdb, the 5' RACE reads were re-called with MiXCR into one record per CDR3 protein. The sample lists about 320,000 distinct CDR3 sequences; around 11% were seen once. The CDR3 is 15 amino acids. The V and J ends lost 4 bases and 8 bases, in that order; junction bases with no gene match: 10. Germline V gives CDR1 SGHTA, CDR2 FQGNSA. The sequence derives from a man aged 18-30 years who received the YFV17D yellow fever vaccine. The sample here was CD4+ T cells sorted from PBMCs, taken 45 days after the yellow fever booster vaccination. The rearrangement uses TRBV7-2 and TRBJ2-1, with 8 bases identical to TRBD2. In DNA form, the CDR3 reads TGTGCCAGCAGCTCGTTTCCGAACGGGGGGGATGAGCAGTTCTTC. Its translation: CASSSFPNGGDEQFF.